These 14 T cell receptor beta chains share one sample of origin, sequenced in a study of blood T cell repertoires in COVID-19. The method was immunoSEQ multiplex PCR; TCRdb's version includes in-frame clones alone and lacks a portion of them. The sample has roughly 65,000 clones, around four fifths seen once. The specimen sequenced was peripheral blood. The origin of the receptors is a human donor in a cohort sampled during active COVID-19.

The CDR3 coding sequence is TGTGCCAGTAGTATATTGCTCGTCACGGGCAATCAGCCCCAGCATTTT. This sequence encodes CASSILLVTGNQPQHF. This chain links TRBV19 with TRBJ1-5; no clear D gene. V was trimmed by 2 bases and J by 2 bases, leaving 13 bases between them. This CDR3 contains 16 residues. CDR1 is LNHDA and CDR2 is SQIVND in the germline V gene (reference sequence). Full variable domain (remainder filled in from reference TRBV19 and TRBJ1-5): DGGITQSPKYLFRKEGQNVTLSCEQNLNHDAMYWYRQDPGQGLRLIYYSQIVNDFQKGDIAEGYSVSREKKESFPLTVTSAQKNPTAFYLCASSILLVTGNQPQHFGDGTRLSIL.

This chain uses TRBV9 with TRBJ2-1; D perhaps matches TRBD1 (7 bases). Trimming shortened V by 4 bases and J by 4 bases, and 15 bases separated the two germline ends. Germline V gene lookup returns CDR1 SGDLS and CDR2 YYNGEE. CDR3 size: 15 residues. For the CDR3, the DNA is TGTGCCAGCAGCCTCGGCAGGGGGACTTACAATGAGCAGTTCTTC. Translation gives CASSLGRGTYNEQFF.

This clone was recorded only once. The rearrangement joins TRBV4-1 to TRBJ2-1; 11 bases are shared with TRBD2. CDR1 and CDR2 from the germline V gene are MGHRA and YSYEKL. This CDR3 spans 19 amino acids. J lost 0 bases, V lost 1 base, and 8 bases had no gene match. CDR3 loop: CASSQVPSGGPSSYNEQFF. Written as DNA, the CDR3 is TGCGCCAGCAGCCAAGTTCCTAGCGGGGGGCCTAGCTCCTACAATGAGCAGTTCTTC.

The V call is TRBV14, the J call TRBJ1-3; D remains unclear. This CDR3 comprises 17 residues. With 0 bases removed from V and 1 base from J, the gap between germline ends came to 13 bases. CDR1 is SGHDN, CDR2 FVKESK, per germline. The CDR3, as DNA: TGTGCCAGCAGCCAAGATCTCCAGAACCCTTCTGGAAACACCATATATTTT. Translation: CASSQDLQNPSGNTIYF.

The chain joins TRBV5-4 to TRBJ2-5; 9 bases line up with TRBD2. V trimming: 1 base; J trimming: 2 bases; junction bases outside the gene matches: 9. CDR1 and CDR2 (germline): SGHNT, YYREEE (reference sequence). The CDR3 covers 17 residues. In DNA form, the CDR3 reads TGTGCCAGCAGCTTGTTGGCTAGCGGGGAAAAACAAGAGACCCAGTACTTC. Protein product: CASSLLASGEKQETQYF.

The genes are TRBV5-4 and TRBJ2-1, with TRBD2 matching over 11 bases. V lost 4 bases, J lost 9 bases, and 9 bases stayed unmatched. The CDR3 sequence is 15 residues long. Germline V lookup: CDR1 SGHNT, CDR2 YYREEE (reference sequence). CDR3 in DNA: TGTGCCAGCAGCACTAAGACTAGCGGGGCGGCTGAGCAGTTCTTC. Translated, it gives CASSTKTSGAAEQFF.

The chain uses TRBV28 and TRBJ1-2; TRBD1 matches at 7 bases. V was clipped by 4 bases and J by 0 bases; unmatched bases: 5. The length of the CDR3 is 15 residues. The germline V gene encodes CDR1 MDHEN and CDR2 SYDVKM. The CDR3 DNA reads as TGTGCCAGCAGTTCGTTGACAGGGACTAACTATGGCTACACCTTC. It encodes CASSSLTGTNYGYTF.

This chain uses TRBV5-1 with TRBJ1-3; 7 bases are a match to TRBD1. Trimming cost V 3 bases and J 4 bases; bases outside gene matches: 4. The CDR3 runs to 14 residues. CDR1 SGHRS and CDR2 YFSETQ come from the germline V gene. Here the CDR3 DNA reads TGCGCCAGCAGCTCGACAGGGCCCGGAAACACCATATATTTT. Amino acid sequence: CASSSTGPGNTIYF.

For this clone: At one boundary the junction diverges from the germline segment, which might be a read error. The CDR3 nucleotides read TGCAGCGTTGAAAGGGCGGGAGTTGAGCACTTC. This codes for CSVERAGVEHF. V usage is TRBV29-1 and J usage is TRBJ2-7, with 7 bases that match TRBD2. The CDR3 length is 11 residues. The V gene's germline CDR1 is SQVTM and CDR2 ANQGSEA.

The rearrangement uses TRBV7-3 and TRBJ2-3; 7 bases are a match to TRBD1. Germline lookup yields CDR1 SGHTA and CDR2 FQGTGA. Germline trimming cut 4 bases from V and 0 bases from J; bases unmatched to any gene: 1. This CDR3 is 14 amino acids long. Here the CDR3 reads CASSSTGSTDTQYF. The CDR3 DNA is TGTGCCAGCAGCTCGACAGGGAGCACAGATACGCAGTATTTT.

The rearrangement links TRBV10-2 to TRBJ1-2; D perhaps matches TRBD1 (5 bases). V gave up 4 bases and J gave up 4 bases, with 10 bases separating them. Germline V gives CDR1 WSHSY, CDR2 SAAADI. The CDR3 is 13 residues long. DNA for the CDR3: TGCGCCAGCAGTGGGACATCCAGCTATGGCTACACCTTC. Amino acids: CASSGTSSYGYTF.

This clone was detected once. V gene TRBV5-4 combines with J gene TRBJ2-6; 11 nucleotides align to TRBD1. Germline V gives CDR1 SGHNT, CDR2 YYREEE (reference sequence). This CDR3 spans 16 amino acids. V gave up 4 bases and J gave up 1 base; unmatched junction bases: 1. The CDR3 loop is CASSRDRGSGANVLTF. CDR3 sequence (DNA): TGTGCCAGCAGCCGGGACAGGGGGTCTGGGGCCAACGTCCTGACTTTC.

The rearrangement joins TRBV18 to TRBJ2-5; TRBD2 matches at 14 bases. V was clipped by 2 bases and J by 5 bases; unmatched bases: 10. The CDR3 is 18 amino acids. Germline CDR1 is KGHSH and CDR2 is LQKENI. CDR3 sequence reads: CASSPWGLAGVPIETQYF. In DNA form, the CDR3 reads TGTGCCAGCTCACCATGGGGACTAGCGGGGGTGCCGATTGAGACCCAGTACTTC.

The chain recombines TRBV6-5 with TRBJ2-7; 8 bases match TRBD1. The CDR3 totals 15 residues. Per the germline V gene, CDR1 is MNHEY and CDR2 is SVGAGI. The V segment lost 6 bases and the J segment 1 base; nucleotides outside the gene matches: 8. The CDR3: CASRQDRDQSYEQYF. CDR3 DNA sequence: TGTGCCAGCAGACAGGACAGGGACCAATCCTACGAGCAGTACTTC.